This T cell receptor (beta chain) was profiled in a study of T cell responses to AZD1222 COVID-19 vaccine. Study-level results: Of spike-specific TCRs, nearly half reportedly target regions left unmutated in variants.

Regarding this clone: What it binds is not known.

The CDR3 sequence is 16 residues long. Germline loops: CDR1 SGDLS, CDR2 YYNGEE. V lost 0 bases and J 2 bases, leaving 12 bases between the germline ends. Profiling relied on immunoSEQ multiplex PCR, and the TCRdb table lists in-frame clones only, not all of them. The data hold some 130,000 clones, with approximately 83% observed a single time. Sequencing was performed on peripheral blood, taken on day 0 of AZD1222 vaccination. The chain links TRBV9 to TRBJ1-5; D is possibly TRBD1 (5 bases). The sequence came from an adult in good health. CDR3 amino acids: CASSVGRGDGNQPQHF. The CDR3 DNA follows: TGTGCCAGCAGCGTAGGGCGGGGGGACGGCAATCAGCCCCAGCATTTT.